The entry below describes one T cell receptor (beta chain). These data belong to a study of blood T cell repertoires in COVID-19. At the level of the study: T cells, B-cell-depleted T cells, or PBMCs provided the cDNA or gDNA that served as material.

Germline lookup yields CDR1 ENHRY and CDR2 SYGVKD. The CDR3 is made up of 14 amino acids. With 4 bases removed from V and 4 bases from J, the gap between germline ends came to 13 bases. Profiling relied on immunoSEQ multiplex PCR, and the TCRdb table lists in-frame clones only, not all of them. The data show 150,000 to 160,000 clones, around 84% seen once. This clonotype originated in a woman aged 45-65 years with acute or convalescent COVID-19. This chain connects TRBV10-3 to TRBJ1-2, with a possible D match to TRBD1 (5 bases). The sequencing sample was made of peripheral blood. CDR3: CAISGQGAGYGYTF. Here the CDR3 DNA reads TGTGCCATCAGTGGGCAGGGTGCCGGCTATGGCTACACCTTC.